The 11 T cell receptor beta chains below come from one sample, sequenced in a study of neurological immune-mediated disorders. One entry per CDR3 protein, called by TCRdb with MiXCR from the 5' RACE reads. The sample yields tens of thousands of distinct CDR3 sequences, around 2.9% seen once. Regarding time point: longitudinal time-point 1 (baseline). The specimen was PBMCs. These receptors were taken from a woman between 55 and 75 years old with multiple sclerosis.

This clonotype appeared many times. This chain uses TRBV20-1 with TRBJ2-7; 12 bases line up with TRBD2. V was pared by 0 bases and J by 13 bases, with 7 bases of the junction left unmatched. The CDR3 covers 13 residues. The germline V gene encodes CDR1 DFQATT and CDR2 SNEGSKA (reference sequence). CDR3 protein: CSARDPTSGGFYF. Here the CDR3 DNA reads TGCAGTGCTAGAGATCCCACTAGCGGGGGGTTCTACTTC.

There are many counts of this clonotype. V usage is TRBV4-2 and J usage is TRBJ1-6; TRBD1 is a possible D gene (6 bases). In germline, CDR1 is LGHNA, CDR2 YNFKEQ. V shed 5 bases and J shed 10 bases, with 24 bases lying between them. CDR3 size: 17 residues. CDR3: CASSGAMSTGWSSPLHF. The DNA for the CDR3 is TGTGCCAGCAGCGGAGCCATGAGTACAGGGTGGTCCTCACCCCTCCACTTT.

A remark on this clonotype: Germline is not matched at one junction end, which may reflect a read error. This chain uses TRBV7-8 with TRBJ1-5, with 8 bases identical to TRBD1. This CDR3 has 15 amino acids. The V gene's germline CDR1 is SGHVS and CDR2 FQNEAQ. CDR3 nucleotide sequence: TGTGCCAGCAGCAGCCCGACAGGGGCTTTAAAGACCCAGAATTTT. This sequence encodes CASSSPTGALKTQNF.

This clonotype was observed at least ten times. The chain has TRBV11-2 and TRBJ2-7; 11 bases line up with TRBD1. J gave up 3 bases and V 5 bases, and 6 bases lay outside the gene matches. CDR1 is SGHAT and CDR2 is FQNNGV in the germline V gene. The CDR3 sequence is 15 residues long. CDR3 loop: CASSIPGTGGYEQYF. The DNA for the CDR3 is TGTGCCAGCAGCATCCCCGGGACAGGGGGCTACGAGCAGTACTTC. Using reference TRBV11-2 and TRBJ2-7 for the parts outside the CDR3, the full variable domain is EAGVAQSPRYKIIEKRQSVAFWCNPISGHATLYWYQQILGQGPKLLIQFQNNGVVDDSQLPKDRFSAERLKGVDSTLKIQPAKLEDSAVYLCASSIPGTGGYEQYFGPGTRLTVT.

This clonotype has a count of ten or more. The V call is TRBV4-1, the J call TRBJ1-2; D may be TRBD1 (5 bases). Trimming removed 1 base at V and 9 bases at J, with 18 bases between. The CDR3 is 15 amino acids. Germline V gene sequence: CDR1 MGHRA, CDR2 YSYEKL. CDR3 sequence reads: CASSQVPTAGDRYTF. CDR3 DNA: TGCGCCAGCAGCCAAGTCCCAACAGCGGGGGACCGCTACACCTTC.

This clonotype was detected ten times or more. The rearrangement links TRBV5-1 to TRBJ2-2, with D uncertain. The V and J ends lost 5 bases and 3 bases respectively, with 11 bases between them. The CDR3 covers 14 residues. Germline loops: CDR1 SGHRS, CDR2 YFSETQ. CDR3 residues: CASRRVGDTGELFF. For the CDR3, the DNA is TGCGCCAGCAGACGGGTAGGCGACACCGGGGAGCTGTTTTTT. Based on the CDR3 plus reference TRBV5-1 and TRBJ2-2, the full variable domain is KAGVTQTPRYLIKTRGQQVTLSCSPISGHRSVSWYQQTPGQGLQFLFEYFSETQRNKGNFPGRFSGRQFSNSRSEMNVSTLELGDSALYLCASRRVGDTGELFFGEGSRLTVL.

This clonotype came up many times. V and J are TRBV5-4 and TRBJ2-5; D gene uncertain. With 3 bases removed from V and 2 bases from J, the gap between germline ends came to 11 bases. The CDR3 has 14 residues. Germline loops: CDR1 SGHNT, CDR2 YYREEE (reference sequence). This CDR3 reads CASSSPGLQETQYF. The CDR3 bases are TGTGCCAGCAGCTCCCCGGGCCTTCAAGAGACCCAGTACTTC.

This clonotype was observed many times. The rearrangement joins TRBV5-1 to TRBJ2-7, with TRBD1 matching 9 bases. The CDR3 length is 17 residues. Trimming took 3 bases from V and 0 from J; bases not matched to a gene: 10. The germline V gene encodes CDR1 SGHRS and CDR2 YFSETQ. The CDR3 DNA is TGCGCCAGCAGCTCAATACAGGGGGCCACCGTCTCCTACGAGCAGTACTTC. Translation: CASSSIQGATVSYEQYF.

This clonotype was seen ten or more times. CDR3 sequence reads: CASSPGEGRTEAFF. DNA of the CDR3: TGCGCCAGCAGCCCCGGGGAGGGTCGGACTGAAGCTTTCTTT. The V call is TRBV5-1, the J call TRBJ1-1; D gene ambiguous. Germline CDR1 reads SGHRS; CDR2 reads YFSETQ. The V and J ends lost 4 bases and 5 bases respectively, with 15 bases between them. This CDR3 has 14 residues.

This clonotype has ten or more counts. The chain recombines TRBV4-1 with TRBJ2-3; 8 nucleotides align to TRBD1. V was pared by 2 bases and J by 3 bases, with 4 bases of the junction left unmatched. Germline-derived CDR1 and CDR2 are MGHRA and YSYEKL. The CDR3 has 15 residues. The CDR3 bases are TGCGCCAGCAGCCAACATGGACAGGGAACAGATACGCAGTATTTT. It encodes CASSQHGQGTDTQYF.

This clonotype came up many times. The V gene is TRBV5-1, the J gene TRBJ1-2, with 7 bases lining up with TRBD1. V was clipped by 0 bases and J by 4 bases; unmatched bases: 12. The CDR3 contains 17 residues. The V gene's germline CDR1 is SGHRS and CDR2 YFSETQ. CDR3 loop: CASSLGQGSFFTYGYTF. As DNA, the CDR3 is TGCGCCAGCAGCTTGGGACAGGGTTCGTTTTTTACCTATGGCTACACCTTC.